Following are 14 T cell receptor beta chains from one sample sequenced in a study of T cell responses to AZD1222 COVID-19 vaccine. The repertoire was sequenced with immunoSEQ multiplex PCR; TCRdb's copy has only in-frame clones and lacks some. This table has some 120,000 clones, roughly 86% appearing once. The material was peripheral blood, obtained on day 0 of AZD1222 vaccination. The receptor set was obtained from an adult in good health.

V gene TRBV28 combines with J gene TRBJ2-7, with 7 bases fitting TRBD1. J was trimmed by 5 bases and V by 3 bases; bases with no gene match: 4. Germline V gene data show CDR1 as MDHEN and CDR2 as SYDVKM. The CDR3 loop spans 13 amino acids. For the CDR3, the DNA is TGTGCCAGCAGTTTCTACAGGGGAAACGAGCAGTACTTC. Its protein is CASSFYRGNEQYF.

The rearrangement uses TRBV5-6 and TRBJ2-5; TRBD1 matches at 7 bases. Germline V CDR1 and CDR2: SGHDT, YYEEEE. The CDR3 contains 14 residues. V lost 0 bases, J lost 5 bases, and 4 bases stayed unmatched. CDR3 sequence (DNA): TGTGCCAGCAGCTTGGGGACAGGATTCGAGACCCAGTACTTC. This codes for CASSLGTGFETQYF.

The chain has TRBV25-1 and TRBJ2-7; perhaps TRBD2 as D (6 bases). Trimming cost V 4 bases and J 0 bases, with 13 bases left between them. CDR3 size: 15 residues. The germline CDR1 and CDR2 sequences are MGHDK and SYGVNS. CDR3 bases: TGTGCCAGCAGTGGGGAGCGGGCGAGCTCCTACGAGCAGTACTTC. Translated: CASSGERASSYEQYF.

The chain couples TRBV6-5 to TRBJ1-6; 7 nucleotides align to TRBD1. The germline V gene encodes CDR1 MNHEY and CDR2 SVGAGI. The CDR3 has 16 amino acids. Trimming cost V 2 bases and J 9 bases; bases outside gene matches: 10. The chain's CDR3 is CASSYTLTGITSPLHF. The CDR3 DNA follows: TGTGCCAGCAGTTACACCCTGACAGGGATTACTTCACCCCTCCACTTT.

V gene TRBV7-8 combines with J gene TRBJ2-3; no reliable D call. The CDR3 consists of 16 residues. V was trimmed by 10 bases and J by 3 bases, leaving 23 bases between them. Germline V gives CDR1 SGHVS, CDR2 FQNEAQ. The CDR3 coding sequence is TGTGCCACCCTAGGTGGAAGGGTTAGAAAAACAGATACGCAGTATTTT. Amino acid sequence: CATLGGRVRKTDTQYF.

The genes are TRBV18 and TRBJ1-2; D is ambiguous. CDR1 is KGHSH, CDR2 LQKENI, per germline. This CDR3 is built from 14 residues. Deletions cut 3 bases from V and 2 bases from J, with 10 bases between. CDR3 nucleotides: TGTGCCAGCTCACCTCCCGCGCCAAACTATGGCTACACCTTC. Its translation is CASSPPAPNYGYTF.

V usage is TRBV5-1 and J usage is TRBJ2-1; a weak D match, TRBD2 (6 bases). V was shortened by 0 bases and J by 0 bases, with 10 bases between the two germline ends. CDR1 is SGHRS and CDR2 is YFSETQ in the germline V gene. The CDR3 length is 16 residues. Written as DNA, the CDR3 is TGCGCCAGCAGCTTGGACGGAGGGTTCTCCTACAATGAGCAGTTCTTC. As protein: CASSLDGGFSYNEQFF. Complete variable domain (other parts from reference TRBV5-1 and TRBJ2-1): KAGVTQTPRYLIKTRGQQVTLSCSPISGHRSVSWYQQTPGQGLQFLFEYFSETQRNKGNFPGRFSGRQFSNSRSEMNVSTLELGDSALYLCASSLDGGFSYNEQFFGPGTRLTVL.

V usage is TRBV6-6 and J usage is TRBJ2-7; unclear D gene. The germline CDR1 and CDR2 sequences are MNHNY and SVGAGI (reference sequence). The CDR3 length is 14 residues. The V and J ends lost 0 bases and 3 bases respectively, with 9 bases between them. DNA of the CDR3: TGTGCCAGCAGTTACTCAAAGACAAGCTACGAGCAGTACTTC. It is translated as CASSYSKTSYEQYF.

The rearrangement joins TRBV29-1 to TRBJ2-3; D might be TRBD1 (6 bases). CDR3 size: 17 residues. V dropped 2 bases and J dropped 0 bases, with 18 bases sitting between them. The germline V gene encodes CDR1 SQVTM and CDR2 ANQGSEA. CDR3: CSVELGFGTSSTDTQYF. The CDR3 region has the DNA TGCAGCGTTGAACTAGGCTTTGGGACAAGTAGCACAGATACGCAGTATTTT.

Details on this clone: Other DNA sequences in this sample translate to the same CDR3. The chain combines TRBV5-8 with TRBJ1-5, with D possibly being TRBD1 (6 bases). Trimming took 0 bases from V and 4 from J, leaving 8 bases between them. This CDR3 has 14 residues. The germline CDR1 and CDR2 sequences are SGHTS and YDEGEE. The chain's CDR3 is CASSLEGGNQPQHF. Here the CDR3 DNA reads TGTGCCAGCAGCTTGGAAGGGGGGAATCAGCCCCAGCATTTT.

For the CDR3, the DNA is TGTGCCATCAGTGTCCTATCCGGGACAGGGTCCTACGAGCAGTACTTC. Translated, it gives CAISVLSGTGSYEQYF. The chain recombines TRBV10-3 with TRBJ2-7; 9 bases match TRBD1. The germline CDR1 and CDR2 sequences are ENHRY and SYGVKD. Trimming took 4 bases from V and 1 from J; bases not matched to a gene: 8. This CDR3 spans 16 amino acids.

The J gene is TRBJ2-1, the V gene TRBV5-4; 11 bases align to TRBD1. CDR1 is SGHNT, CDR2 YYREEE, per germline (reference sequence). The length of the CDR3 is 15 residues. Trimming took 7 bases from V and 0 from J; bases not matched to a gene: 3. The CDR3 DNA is TGTGCCAGCCCGGGACAGGGGGGCTCCTACAATGAGCAGTTCTTC. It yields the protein CASPGQGGSYNEQFF.

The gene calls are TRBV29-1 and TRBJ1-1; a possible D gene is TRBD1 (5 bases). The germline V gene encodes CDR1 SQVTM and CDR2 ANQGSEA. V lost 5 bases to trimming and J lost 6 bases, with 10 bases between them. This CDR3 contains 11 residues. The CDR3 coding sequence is TGCAGCGTTCAGGGTTTCTCTGAAGCTTTCTTT. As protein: CSVQGFSEAFF.

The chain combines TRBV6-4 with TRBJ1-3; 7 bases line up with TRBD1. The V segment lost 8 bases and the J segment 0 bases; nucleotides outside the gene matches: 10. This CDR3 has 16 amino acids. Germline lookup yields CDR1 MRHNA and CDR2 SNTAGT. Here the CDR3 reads CASRRQGKCSGNTIYF. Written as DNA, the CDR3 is TGTGCCAGCCGAAGACAGGGCAAATGCTCTGGAAACACCATATATTTT.